Below, one T cell receptor beta chain is given with its context. What this receptor recognizes is not known. There are no base qualities to consult, and no much larger clone falls within one base. This entry comes from a study of T cell responses to AZD1222 COVID-19 vaccine (dated by TCRdb to the early 2020s). Regarding the research as a whole: Because spike-specific TCR depth and breadth did not differ between the two schedules, AZD1222 recipients who got a second dose at roughly 4 weeks were pooled with those who got a second dose at roughly 12 weeks. TCR sequencing covered approximately 230 trial participants: around 210 given two doses of AZD1222 and about 26 given two doses of MenACWY control vaccine. Trial participants were enrolled by age into subgroups of 18-55, 56-69 and 70-plus years, and 148, 28 and 57 TCR-sequenced participants, respectively, were included in these subgroups. Paper-wide results and their limitations: The 56-69-year group was small, and its depth increase did not reach significance, likely because of low power. Because no day 14 peak-response samples were available, repertoires were characterized only after the peak T cell response. After two AZD1222 doses, both the breadth and the depth of spike-specific TCRs were significantly higher than at day 0 and than in MenACWY recipients. The whole spike protein was spanned by vaccine-associated CD4 TCRs, and dominant responses were seen in regions 160-218 and 743-854. Participants were mostly white British and included more females than males, and it was suggested by the authors that clonal diversity may have been underestimated. Reportedly, close to half of the unique spike-specific TCRs recognized epitopes lying outside the regions that are mutated in the B.1.351 and B.1.1.7 variants. Conclusions about previously exposed vaccinees are limited because only five to seven AZD1222 recipients were SARS-CoV-2 seropositive at baseline.

The meaning of the sample's time point label: baseline before first vaccination. Vaccinee samples came from UK trials COV001 and COV002, including a single-blind randomized controlled phase 2/3 trial of AZD1222 (ChAdOx1 nCoV-19) in healthy adults. For TCRbeta chain sequencing, PBMC samples from trial participants were taken at day 0 and at day 28 after the second dose. Its CDR3 holds 16 amino acids, cysteine through phenylalanine. Of the read, only the CDR3 DNA is kept; its 48 bases are in frame from base 1. Relative to germline, V is missing 7 bases and J is missing 8 bases, with 9 bases of the junction outside any gene match. The germline V gene (reference sequence) supplies CDR1 LNHDA and CDR2 SQIVND. The CDR3 regions of human TCRbeta chains were subjected to immunosequencing. Per the source publication's procedure: TCRs in the repertoires were matched against a reference library of SARS-CoV-2-specific TCRs that had been generated with the MIRA antigen-specificity platform. Breadth was defined as the fraction of unique TCRs that were SARS-CoV-2-associated. Depth was defined as the fraction of total T cells that were SARS-CoV-2-associated. Using the MIRA data, every spike-specific TCR was mapped to the spike region that the TCR reacted to and assigned to either a CD4 or a CD8 class. Log10-transformed breadth and depth values were compared by one-way ANOVA with Sidak's multiple comparisons tests. Imported from immuneACCESS, the table was reduced by TCRdb to in-frame sequences with V and J called. These copies leave out some clones; in studies compared against another copy, an unresolved V gene accounts for under half, and the cause of the remainder is not known. That table is the source of V, J and clone size, and D and trimming were worked out from the DNA. This sample holds more than 150,000 clones; approximately 90% were observed only once. The ten most abundant clones make up under 5% of the sample.

This chain is built from TRBV19 and TRBJ2-1; 15 central nucleotides agree with TRBD2. Specimen: peripheral blood, collected on day 0 of AZD1222 vaccination. This receptor was obtained from an adult in good health. The bases read TGTGCCAGTACCGCAGGGACTAGCGGGAGGAGCTATGAGCAGTTCTTC. This translates into CASTAGTSGRSYEQFF.